This entry lists 26 T cell receptor beta chains sequenced from one sample in a study of patients and donors after allogeneic stem cell transplantation. TCRdb redid the calling of the RT-PCR reads with MiXCR, one entry per CDR3 protein. The sample includes 25,000 to 35,000 distinct CDR3 sequences, around 7% of them seen just once. The sequencing sample was made of blood, either unsorted or a sorted T cell fraction (not recorded which). The source is a human donor who was either an allogeneic HSCT recipient or a stem cell or donor lymphocyte infusion donor (not recorded which). It is not recorded whose cells these are; they may come from a transplant donor.

The chain has TRBV15 and TRBJ2-6; 8 bases fit TRBD1. The CDR3 consists of 15 residues. The germline V gene has CDR1 LNHNV and CDR2 YYDKDF (reference sequence). The V and J ends lost 1 base and 12 bases, in that order; junction bases with no gene match: 8. The DNA of the CDR3 is TGTGCCACCAGCAGAGTAAGGGGTACAGGGGGCGTCCTGACTTTC. Translated: CATSRVRGTGGVLTF.

This clonotype was observed at least ten times. The V and J genes are TRBV6-2 or TRBV6-3 and TRBJ2-3; 9 positions agree with TRBD2. The V gene's germline CDR1 is MNHEY and CDR2 SVGEGT. J lost 7 bases, V lost 10 bases, and 12 bases had no gene match. The CDR3 totals 14 residues. This CDR3 is CATSLAGVPNTQYF. The CDR3 DNA follows: TGTGCCACCAGCTTAGCGGGAGTACCGAATACGCAGTATTTT.

This clonotype was recorded at least ten times. An end of the junction differs from the germline gene, which may be a read error. Here the CDR3 DNA reads TGCAGCGTTGAAAGGGTAGGGAGTCTTAACTATGACTACACCTTC. Translated: CSVERVGSLNYDYTF. The V call is TRBV29-1, the J call TRBJ1-2, with D unresolved. The CDR3 spans 15 residues. CDR1 is SQVTM, CDR2 ANQGSEA, per germline.

This clonotype was picked up many times. This chain joins TRBV12-3 or TRBV12-4 and TRBJ2-4, with 9 bases aligning to TRBD2. V gave up 7 bases and J gave up 6 bases; unmatched junction bases: 7. This CDR3 contains 14 residues. In DNA, the CDR3 is TGTGCCAGCAATATAGCGGGAGTAACAAACATTCAGTACTTC. It specifies CASNIAGVTNIQYF.

In the case of this clonotype: The CDR3 does not end in the conserved phenylalanine or tryptophan, so this is likely a read error. The V call is TRBV12-3 or TRBV12-4, the J call TRBJ2-7; possibly TRBD1 for D (6 bases). Trimming cost V 2 bases and J 9 bases, with 14 bases left between them. This CDR3 region has 13 residues. The CDR3 DNA reads as TGTGCCAGCAGTTTAAGCCCACAGGGTACGCAGTACTGT. It translates to CASSLSPQGTQYC.

The chain recombines TRBV12-5 with TRBJ2-3; TRBD2 agrees at 7 bases. Germline CDR1 is LGHNT and CDR2 is FRNRAP. This CDR3 has 17 amino acids. The trim removed 0 bases at V and 5 bases at J, leaving 11 bases unmatched. The CDR3 DNA sequence: TGTGCTAGTGGTTTGGTACTCGGGCGGGAGAACCGAGATACGCAGTATTTT. Translating it yields CASGLVLGRENRDTQYF.

At least ten counts were recorded for this clonotype. The V and J genes are TRBV20-1 and TRBJ1-2, with 8 bases fitting TRBD1. J lost 6 bases, V lost 6 bases, and 9 bases had no gene match. CDR3 length equals 13 residues. CDR1 and CDR2 from the germline V gene are DFQATT and SNEGSKA (reference sequence). The CDR3 DNA is TGCAGTGCCGGAAAAGGGACAGGCAATGGCTACACCTTC. This encodes CSAGKGTGNGYTF.

This rearrangement joins TRBV30 to TRBJ1-5; TRBD1 matches 7 bases. The CDR3 has 13 amino acids. The V gene's germline CDR1 is GTSNPN and CDR2 SVGIG (reference sequence). J lost 4 bases, V lost 2 bases, and 2 bases had no gene match. The CDR3 coding sequence is TGTGCCTGGAGTACGACAGGGAATCAGCCCCAGCATTTT. It codes for CAWSTTGNQPQHF.

The rearrangement uses TRBV2 and TRBJ2-1; D ambiguous. CDR1 and CDR2 (germline): SNHLY, FYNNEI. The CDR3 is 14 amino acids. V was trimmed by 1 base and J by 10 bases, leaving 14 bases between them. The CDR3 region is CASSEDMATREQFF. CDR3 nucleotide sequence: TGTGCCAGCAGTGAAGATATGGCTACCCGCGAGCAGTTCTTC.

In this sample, this clonotype turned up many times. J is TRBJ2-2 and V is TRBV7-6; D is uncertain. The CDR3 covers 15 residues. CDR1 SGHVS and CDR2 FNYEAQ come from the germline V gene. V lost 2 bases and J 2 bases, leaving 9 bases between the germline ends. CDR3 protein: CASSLNLINTGELFF. The CDR3 DNA is TGTGCCAGCAGCTTAAATCTAATTAACACCGGGGAGCTGTTTTTT.

This clonotype occurred a few times. The genes are TRBV18 and TRBJ2-3, with 8 bases lining up with TRBD2. CDR1 is KGHSH and CDR2 is LQKENI in the germline V gene. With V trimmed by 1 base and J by 2 bases, 8 bases remained unmatched. The CDR3 is made up of 17 amino acids. The CDR3 here is CASSPLTSVWATDTQYF. The CDR3 DNA reads as TGTGCCAGCTCACCACTGACTAGCGTCTGGGCCACAGATACGCAGTATTTT.

This clonotype was found many times. V usage is TRBV12-3 or TRBV12-4 and J usage is TRBJ1-6, with D perhaps matching TRBD1 (6 bases). V was pared by 5 bases and J by 7 bases, with 12 bases between. The CDR3 length is 14 residues. CDR3 nucleotide sequence: TGTGCCAGCAGTCAAGGACAGTACAATTCACCCCTCCACTTT. Translation gives CASSQGQYNSPLHF.

There are many counts of this clonotype. The chain links TRBV24-1 to TRBJ2-7; weak D call: TRBD1 (6 bases). V lost 7 bases to trimming and J lost 1 base, with 16 bases between them. This CDR3 has 15 amino acids. Germline values: CDR1 KGHDR, CDR2 SFDVKD. The CDR3 sequence: CATSHATGRSYEQYF. CDR3 DNA sequence: TGTGCCACCAGCCATGCAACAGGGAGATCCTACGAGCAGTACTTC.

This clonotype has a count of ten or more. The rearrangement joins TRBV18 to TRBJ2-5; the D is unclear. V was clipped by 0 bases and J by 5 bases, with 7 bases between them. This CDR3 is built from 13 residues. CDR1 and CDR2 from the germline V gene are KGHSH and LQKENI. The DNA for the CDR3 is TGTGCCAGCTCACCACCTTCTGTGGAGACCCAGTACTTC. Translating gives CASSPPSVETQYF.

V usage is TRBV28 and J usage is TRBJ2-1; D may match TRBD1 or TRBD2 (5 bases each). The CDR3 totals 13 residues. Between the trimmed V and J ends, which lost 7 bases and 14 bases, there was a span of 21 bases. Germline lookup yields CDR1 MDHEN and CDR2 SYDVKM. The CDR3 DNA is TGTGCCAGCAAAGGGGCTAGCTTTCGACGAAAGTTCTTC. It translates to CASKGASFRRKFF.

This clonotype was seen repeatedly, ten times or more. V gene TRBV5-1 combines with J gene TRBJ1-1, with D hard to call. This CDR3 is built from 15 residues. Germline V gene sequence: CDR1 SGHRS, CDR2 YFSETQ. The germline V and J ends were trimmed by 4 bases and 1 base, with 14 bases remaining between them. The CDR3 here is CASSPRRQTNTEAFF. The CDR3 DNA reads TGCGCCAGCAGCCCCAGGCGGCAGACGAACACTGAAGCTTTCTTT.

This clonotype was seen at least ten times. The chain couples TRBV7-2 to TRBJ1-5; a weak D match, TRBD1 (5 bases). Trimming took 4 bases from V and 2 from J, leaving 12 bases between them. The CDR3 has 15 residues. CDR1 and CDR2 from the germline V gene are SGHTA and FQGNSA. This CDR3 is CASSYTGPRNQPQHF. CDR3 nucleotide sequence: TGTGCCAGCAGCTACACAGGTCCTCGCAATCAGCCCCAGCATTTT.

This clonotype occurred a few times. The J gene is TRBJ2-3, the V gene TRBV24-1; the D gene is possibly TRBD2 (5 bases). The CDR3 extends over 17 amino acids. CDR1 KGHDR and CDR2 SFDVKD come from the germline V gene. V was trimmed by 0 bases and J by 0 bases, leaving 12 bases between them. The CDR3 DNA follows: TGTGCCACCAGTGATTTGCAACCGACGGGGAGCACAGATACGCAGTATTTT. Its translation: CATSDLQPTGSTDTQYF.

The table lists this clonotype with many counts. The gene calls are TRBV7-9 and TRBJ1-2; possibly TRBD1 for D (6 bases). Germline values: CDR1 SEHNR, CDR2 FQNEAQ (reference sequence). V shed 2 bases and J shed 10 bases, with 17 bases lying between them. The CDR3 loop spans 14 amino acids. The CDR3 sequence: CASSLSIGTNDYTF. In DNA form, the CDR3 reads TGTGCCAGCAGCTTATCGATAGGGACAAATGACTACACCTTC.

This chain links TRBV7-9 with TRBJ2-1; 7 bases line up with TRBD2. V was pared by 2 bases and J by 5 bases, with 6 bases of the junction left unmatched. This CDR3 comprises 15 residues. The germline V gene encodes CDR1 SEHNR and CDR2 FQNEAQ (reference sequence). The CDR3 protein is CASSLYGTKNNEQFF. The CDR3 bases are TGTGCCAGCAGCTTATACGGGACTAAAAACAATGAGCAGTTCTTC.

This clonotype was seen many times. The rearrangement uses TRBV28 and TRBJ1-5, with 7 bases matching TRBD1. The V gene end was trimmed by 6 bases and the J gene end by 1 base; junction bases not matched to a gene: 6. Looked up from germline, CDR1 is MDHEN and CDR2 is SYDVKM. The CDR3 covers 15 residues. This CDR3 reads CASRRQGTSNQPQHF. For the CDR3, the DNA is TGTGCCAGCAGAAGACAGGGTACAAGCAATCAGCCCCAGCATTTT.

A few counts support this clonotype. The V and J genes are TRBV7-2 and TRBJ2-3, with TRBD2 matching over 9 bases. V gave up 1 base and J gave up 4 bases; unmatched junction bases: 3. This CDR3 contains 15 residues. Germline V gives CDR1 SGHTA, CDR2 FQGNSA. The CDR3 sequence is CASSLVGGRADTQYF. CDR3 sequence (DNA): TGTGCCAGCAGCTTAGTGGGCGGGAGGGCAGATACGCAGTATTTT.

For this clonotype: A much larger clone lies a single base off, so this may be a read error. The chain is built from TRBV24-1 and TRBJ2-2; D is possibly TRBD2 (5 bases). The germline V and J ends were trimmed by 7 bases and 4 bases, with 9 bases remaining between them. CDR1 and CDR2 (germline): KGHDR, SFDVKD. The CDR3 has 13 residues. The CDR3 DNA reads as TGTGCCACCAGGGAAGGGAGCACCGGGGAGCTGTTTTTT. It encodes CATREGSTGELFF.

This clonotype came up a few times. The chain employs TRBV15 and TRBJ1-1; D is unresolved. This CDR3 comprises 12 residues. Trimming shortened V by 0 bases and J by 11 bases, and 10 bases separated the two germline ends. Germline V CDR1 and CDR2: LNHNV, YYDKDF (reference sequence). CDR3 in DNA: TGTGCCACCAGCAGAGATATGGGCGGGGCTTTCTTT. Protein: CATSRDMGGAFF. Combining the CDR3 with reference TRBV15 and TRBJ1-1 gives the whole variable domain DAMVIQNPRYQVTQFGKPVTLSCSQTLNHNVMYWYQQKSSQAPKLLFHYYDKDFNNEADTPDNFQSRRPNTSFCFLDIRSPGLGDTAMYLCATSRDMGGAFFGQGTRLTVV.

In this sample, this clonotype turned up many times. The gene calls are TRBV6-6 and TRBJ2-6; D not resolved. The length of the CDR3 is 15 residues. The V end lost 7 bases, the J end lost 1 base, and 11 bases lay between the germline ends. Germline loops: CDR1 MNHNY, CDR2 SVGAGI (reference sequence). CDR3: CASTIGRSGANVLTF. The CDR3 nucleotides are TGTGCCAGCACCATTGGGCGGTCTGGGGCCAACGTCCTGACTTTC.

This clonotype was seen repeatedly, ten times or more. The chain couples TRBV6-5 to TRBJ2-2, with 9 bases fitting TRBD1. Unmatched junction bases numbered 7, after V lost 5 bases and J lost 15 bases. From germline, CDR1 is MNHEY and CDR2 SVGAGI. This CDR3 region has 12 residues. The chain's CDR3 is CASSTFDRGLFF. The CDR3 DNA sequence: TGTGCCAGCAGTACCTTCGACAGGGGGTTGTTTTTT.